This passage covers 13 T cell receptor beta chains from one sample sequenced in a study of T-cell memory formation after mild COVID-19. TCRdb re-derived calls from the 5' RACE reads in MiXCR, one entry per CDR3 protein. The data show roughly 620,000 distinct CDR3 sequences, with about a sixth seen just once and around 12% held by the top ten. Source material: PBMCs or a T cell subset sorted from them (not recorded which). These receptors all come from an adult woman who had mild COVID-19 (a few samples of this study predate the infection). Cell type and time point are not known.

Here the CDR3 DNA reads TGCAGTGCTAGAGACCCCGGGACCTACGAGCAGTACTTC. Translated, it gives CSARDPGTYEQYF. V gene TRBV20-1 combines with J gene TRBJ2-7; perhaps TRBD2 as D (5 bases). Germline V gives CDR1 DFQATT, CDR2 SNEGSKA (reference sequence). The CDR3 has 13 residues. V was trimmed by 0 bases and J by 2 bases, leaving 8 bases between them.

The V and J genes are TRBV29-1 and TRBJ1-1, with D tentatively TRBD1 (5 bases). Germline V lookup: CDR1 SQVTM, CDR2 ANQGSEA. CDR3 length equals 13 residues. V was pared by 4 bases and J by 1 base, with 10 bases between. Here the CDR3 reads CSVVPGANTEAFF. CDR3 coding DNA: TGCAGCGTTGTTCCCGGGGCGAACACTGAAGCTTTCTTT.

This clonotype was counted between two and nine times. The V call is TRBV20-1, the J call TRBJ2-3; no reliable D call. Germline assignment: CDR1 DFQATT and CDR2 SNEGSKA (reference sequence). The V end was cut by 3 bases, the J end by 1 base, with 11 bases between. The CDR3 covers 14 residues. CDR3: CSARVGSGTDTQYF. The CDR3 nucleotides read TGCAGTGCTAGGGTGGGAAGTGGCACAGATACGCAGTATTTT.

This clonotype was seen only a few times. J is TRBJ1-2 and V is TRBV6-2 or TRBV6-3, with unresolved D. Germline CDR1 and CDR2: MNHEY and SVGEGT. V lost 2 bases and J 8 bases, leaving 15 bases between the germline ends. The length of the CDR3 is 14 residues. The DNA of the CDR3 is TGTGCCAGCAGTTACACCTCCCCGTCAGAGGGCTACACCTTC. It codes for CASSYTSPSEGYTF.

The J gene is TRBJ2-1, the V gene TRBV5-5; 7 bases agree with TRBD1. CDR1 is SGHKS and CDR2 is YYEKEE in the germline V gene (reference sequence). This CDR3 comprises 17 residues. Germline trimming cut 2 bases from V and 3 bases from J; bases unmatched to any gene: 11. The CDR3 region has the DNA TGTGCCAGCAGCTTTGTGCAGGGGGTGAGGAGCTACAATGAGCAGTTCTTC. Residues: CASSFVQGVRSYNEQFF.

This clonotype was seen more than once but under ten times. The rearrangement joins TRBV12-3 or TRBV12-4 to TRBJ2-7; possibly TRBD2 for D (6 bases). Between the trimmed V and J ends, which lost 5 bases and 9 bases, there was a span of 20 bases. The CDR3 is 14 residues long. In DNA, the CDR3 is TGTGCCAGCAGTAACCGGGAGTTAGCTGTCGGGCAGTACTTC. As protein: CASSNRELAVGQYF.

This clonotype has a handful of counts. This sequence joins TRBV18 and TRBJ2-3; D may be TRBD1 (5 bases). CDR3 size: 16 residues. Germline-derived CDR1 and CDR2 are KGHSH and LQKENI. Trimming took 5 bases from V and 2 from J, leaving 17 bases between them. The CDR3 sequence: CASSAQGGVATDTQYF. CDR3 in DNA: TGTGCCAGCTCAGCCCAGGGTGGGGTTGCCACAGATACGCAGTATTTT.

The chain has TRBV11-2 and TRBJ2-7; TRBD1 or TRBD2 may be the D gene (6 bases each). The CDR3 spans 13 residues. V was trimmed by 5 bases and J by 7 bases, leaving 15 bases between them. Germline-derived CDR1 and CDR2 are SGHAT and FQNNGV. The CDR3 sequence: CASSPVGGGEQYF. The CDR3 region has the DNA TGTGCCAGCAGCCCTGTGGGGGGCGGGGAGCAGTACTTC.

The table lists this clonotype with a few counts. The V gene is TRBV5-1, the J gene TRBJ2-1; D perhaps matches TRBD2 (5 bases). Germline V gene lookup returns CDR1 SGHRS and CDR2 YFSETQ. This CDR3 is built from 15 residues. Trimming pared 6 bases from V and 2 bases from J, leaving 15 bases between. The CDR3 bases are TGCGCCAGCACCCTATATGCGGGTCCCTACAATGAGCAGTTCTTC. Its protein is CASTLYAGPYNEQFF. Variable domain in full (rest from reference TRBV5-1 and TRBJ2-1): KAGVTQTPRYLIKTRGQQVTLSCSPISGHRSVSWYQQTPGQGLQFLFEYFSETQRNKGNFPGRFSGRQFSNSRSEMNVSTLELGDSALYLCASTLYAGPYNEQFFGPGTRLTVL.

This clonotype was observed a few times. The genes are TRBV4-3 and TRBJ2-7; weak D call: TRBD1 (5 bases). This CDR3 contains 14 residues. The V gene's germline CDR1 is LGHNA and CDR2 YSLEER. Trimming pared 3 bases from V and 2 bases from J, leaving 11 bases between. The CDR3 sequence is CASSHNDRTYEQYF. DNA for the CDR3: TGCGCCAGCAGCCACAACGACAGAACCTACGAGCAGTACTTC.

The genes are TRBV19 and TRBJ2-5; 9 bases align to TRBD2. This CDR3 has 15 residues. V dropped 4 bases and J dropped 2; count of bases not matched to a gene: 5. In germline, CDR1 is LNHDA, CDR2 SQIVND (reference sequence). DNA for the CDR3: TGTGCCAGTAGTAAGGTGGCGGGGGGGCAAGAGACCCAGTACTTC. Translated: CASSKVAGGQETQYF.

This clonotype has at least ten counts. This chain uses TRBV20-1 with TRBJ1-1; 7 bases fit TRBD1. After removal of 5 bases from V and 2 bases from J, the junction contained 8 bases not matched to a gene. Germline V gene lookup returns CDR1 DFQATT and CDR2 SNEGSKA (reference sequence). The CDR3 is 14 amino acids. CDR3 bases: TGCAGTGCTTTCTTCAGGGGGGGAAACACTGAAGCTTTCTTT. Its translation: CSAFFRGGNTEAFF.

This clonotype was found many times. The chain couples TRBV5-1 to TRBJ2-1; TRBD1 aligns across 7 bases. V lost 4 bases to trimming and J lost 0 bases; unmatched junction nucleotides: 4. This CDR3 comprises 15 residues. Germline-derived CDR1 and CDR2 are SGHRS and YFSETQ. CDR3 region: CASSSAGGSYNEQFF. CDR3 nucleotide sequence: TGCGCCAGCAGCAGCGCAGGGGGCTCCTACAATGAGCAGTTCTTC. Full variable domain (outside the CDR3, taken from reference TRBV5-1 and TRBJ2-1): KAGVTQTPRYLIKTRGQQVTLSCSPISGHRSVSWYQQTPGQGLQFLFEYFSETQRNKGNFPGRFSGRQFSNSRSEMNVSTLELGDSALYLCASSSAGGSYNEQFFGPGTRLTVL.